The 15 T cell receptor beta chains in this list originate from one sample, sequenced in a study of blood T cell repertoires in COVID-19. Sequencing used immunoSEQ multiplex PCR; TCRdb keeps in-frame clones, though not all of them. The repertoire holds 60,000 to 75,000 clones, with 70% to 90% as singletons. The sequenced sample consisted of peripheral blood. The source of these receptors is an elderly woman with acute or convalescent COVID-19.

This chain uses TRBV6-5 with TRBJ2-7; TRBD1 matches at 7 bases. Germline CDR1 is MNHEY and CDR2 is SVGAGI. This CDR3 is built from 12 residues. V dropped 8 bases and J dropped 0; count of bases not matched to a gene: 1. CDR3 sequence: CASRDSSYEQYF. CDR3 nucleotides: TGTGCCAGCCGGGACAGCTCCTACGAGCAGTACTTC.

The chain carries TRBV28 and TRBJ2-7, with TRBD2 identical over 9 bases. The CDR3 extends over 16 amino acids. The germline CDR1 and CDR2 sequences are MDHEN and SYDVKM. V trimming: 7 bases; J trimming: 2 bases; junction bases outside the gene matches: 12. CDR3 DNA: TGTGCCAGCAATCCATCGGGCTCTAGCGGGACCTACGAGCAGTACTTC. Translating gives CASNPSGSSGTYEQYF.

The CDR3 DNA follows: TGTGCCAGTAGTATACAGGGGGCCAATTCACCCCTCCACTTT. It yields the protein CASSIQGANSPLHF. The V gene is TRBV19, the J gene TRBJ1-6; 8 nucleotides align to TRBD1. Losses at the gene ends were 2 bases for V and 7 bases for J; bases not matched to a gene: 1. This CDR3 has 14 amino acids. The germline gives CDR1 LNHDA, CDR2 SQIVND (reference sequence).

This chain joins TRBV21-1 and TRBJ2-7; the table's D gene call, TRBD2, was not cross checked with the DNA. TRBV21-1 is a documented pseudogene. This CDR3 contains 16 residues. The CDR3 coding sequence is TGTGCCAGCAGCCCCCTGGTAGGAGGCTACTTCTACGAGCAGTACTTC. This sequence encodes CASSPLVGGYFYEQYF.

The chain couples TRBV2 to TRBJ1-2; the match to TRBD1 covers 12 bases. The CDR3 runs to 13 residues. V lost 10 bases to trimming and J lost 8 bases; unmatched junction nucleotides: 8. Germline V gives CDR1 SNHLY, CDR2 FYNNEI. CDR3 DNA sequence: TGTGCCACCAAACGGGACAGGGGGCACGGCTACACCTTC. Translated: CATKRDRGHGYTF.

The chain is built from TRBV29-1 and TRBJ1-3; unclear D gene. Germline V gives CDR1 SQVTM, CDR2 ANQGSEA. The V gene lost 6 bases and the J gene lost 1 base, with 7 bases spanning the gap. The CDR3 runs to 12 residues. The CDR3 protein is CSVRGSGNTIYF. The CDR3 DNA reads as TGCAGCGTGCGGGGATCTGGAAACACCATATATTTT. Looking up the rest from reference TRBV29-1 and TRBJ1-3 gives the full variable domain: SAVISQKPSRDICQRGTSLTIQCQVDSQVTMMFWYRQQPGQSLTLIATANQGSEATYESGFVIDKFPISRPNLTFSTLTVSNMSPEDSSIYLCSVRGSGNTIYFGEGSWLTVV.

The V call is TRBV5-1, the J call TRBJ2-5; TRBD2 might be the D (5 bases). Germline values: CDR1 SGHRS, CDR2 YFSETQ. V gave up 6 bases and J gave up 6 bases, with 18 bases separating them. CDR3 length: 14 amino acids. CDR3 loop: CASTSFEGEQTQYF. The CDR3 DNA follows: TGCGCCAGCACCTCTTTTGAGGGCGAGCAGACCCAGTACTTC.

This chain uses TRBV18 with TRBJ1-4; TRBD1 is a possible D gene (5 bases). Trimming took 8 bases from V and 4 from J, leaving 11 bases between them. CDR1 KGHSH and CDR2 LQKENI come from the germline V gene. The CDR3 runs to 13 residues. The CDR3 is CASATGINEKLFF. CDR3 in DNA: TGTGCCAGCGCCACAGGTATTAATGAAAAACTGTTTTTT.

The V gene is TRBV2, the J gene TRBJ1-5, with 8 bases aligning to TRBD1. Germline CDR1 SNHLY, CDR2 FYNNEI. Trimming took 5 bases from V and 7 from J; bases not matched to a gene: 7. The CDR3 runs 14 residues. CDR3: CASSPDRGLQPQHF. Written as DNA, the CDR3 is TGTGCCAGCAGTCCAGACAGGGGTTTGCAGCCCCAGCATTTT.

A single count supports this clone. This sequence joins TRBV19 and TRBJ2-3; TRBD1 matches at 8 bases. With 6 bases clipped from V and 2 bases from J, the junction kept 7 bases outside the gene matches. This CDR3 has 15 amino acids. Germline V lookup: CDR1 LNHDA, CDR2 SQIVND (reference sequence). DNA for the CDR3: TGTGCCAGTAGCCTCGGACAGGGATACACAGATACGCAGTATTTT. Amino acids: CASSLGQGYTDTQYF.

The genes are TRBV4-2 and TRBJ1-5, with 8 positions matching TRBD1. Germline V lookup: CDR1 LGHNA, CDR2 YNFKEQ. The V and J ends lost 2 bases and 6 bases, in that order; junction bases with no gene match: 6. The CDR3 sequence is 15 residues long. This CDR3 is CASSQQTGVGQPQHF. The CDR3 DNA reads as TGTGCCAGCAGCCAACAGACAGGGGTGGGTCAGCCCCAGCATTTT.

The J gene is TRBJ1-6, the V gene TRBV4-1, with D unclear. The CDR3 spans 14 residues. The V gene's germline CDR1 is MGHRA and CDR2 YSYEKL. V lost 4 bases and J 5 bases, leaving 9 bases between the germline ends. The CDR3 DNA follows: TGCGCCAGCAGCCTGGGCGCCAATAATTCACCCCTCCACTTT. It specifies CASSLGANNSPLHF.

The rearrangement links TRBV5-5 to TRBJ2-4; a possible D gene is TRBD2 (5 bases). This CDR3 has 15 amino acids. V shed 3 bases and J shed 3 bases, with 13 bases lying between them. CDR1 and CDR2 (germline): SGHKS, YYEKEE (reference sequence). The CDR3 DNA sequence: TGTGCCAGCAGCTCTTTGTCGCGGGTCAAAAACATTCAGTACTTC. Its protein is CASSSLSRVKNIQYF.

The rearrangement uses TRBV4-2 and TRBJ2-1, with 10 bases lining up with TRBD2. J gave up 4 bases and V 4 bases, and 10 bases lay outside the gene matches. The germline gives CDR1 LGHNA, CDR2 YNFKEQ. This CDR3 region has 17 residues. The DNA for the CDR3 is TGTGCCAGCAGCCGAGAGGTCCGGACTAGCGGTTACAATGAGCAGTTCTTC. Protein sequence: CASSREVRTSGYNEQFF.

V usage is TRBV3-1 (or the pseudogene TRBV3-2) and J usage is TRBJ2-7, with 7 nucleotides matching TRBD2. This CDR3 region has 13 residues. CDR1 and CDR2 (germline): LGHDT, YNNKEL (reference sequence). V was pared by 8 bases and J by 2 bases, with 6 bases of the junction left unmatched. The DNA for the CDR3 is TGTGCCAGCTCGTTCGGGGGGACCTACGAGCAGTACTTC. Translated, it gives CASSFGGTYEQYF.